These T cell receptor beta chains were read from a single sample in a study of T-cell reconstitution after alpha-beta-depleted transplantation in children. MiXCR, applied by TCRdb to the PCR reads, yields one record per CDR3 protein. The sample lists some 600,000 distinct CDR3 sequences; 10% to 15% were seen once. Material: PBMCs, mostly from graft donor cells, obtained 360 days after TCRalphabeta/CD19-depleted stem cell transplant. These receptors were taken from a male patient between 10 and 17 years old who had a stem cell transplant for acute myeloid leukemia, so the T cells may come from the graft donor. The CDR3 runs from the conserved cysteine through the conserved F or W. A D gene is named only where the DNA matches it firmly. Rows give clone size only sometimes, using once, few, many, or a class for an expanded clone.

cdr3_aa,cdr3_nt,clone_size,j_call,d_call,v_call
CATSALSGTNYNEQFF,TGTGCCACCAGTGCCCTGAGCGGGACAAACTACAATGAGCAGTTCTTC,-,TRBJ2-1,-,TRBV24-1
CSARDRLAGVYEQYF,TGCAGTGCTAGAGATCGTCTAGCGGGCGTCTACGAGCAGTACTTC,many,TRBJ2-7,TRBD2,TRBV20-1
CASSVGGRLIQETQYF,TGTGCCAGCAGCGTAGGTGGCCGGCTGATCCAAGAGACCCAGTACTTC,-,TRBJ2-5,-,TRBV9
CAISDQRDYNEQFF,TGTGCCATCAGTGACCAGCGGGATTACAATGAGCAGTTCTTC,many,TRBJ2-1,TRBD2,TRBV10-3
CASSLVAGGYTF,TGTGCCAGCAGCTTAGTAGCGGGAGGCTACACCTTC,few,TRBJ1-2,-,TRBV11-1
CASSLEFGREAFF,TGTGCCAGCAGTTTAGAGTTCGGCCGTGAAGCTTTCTTT,many,TRBJ1-1,-,TRBV12-3/TRBV12-4
CASSLSGSGRSSYNEQFF,TGTGCCAGCAGTTTAAGTGGTAGCGGGAGGAGCTCCTACAATGAGCAGTTCTTC,many,TRBJ2-1,TRBD2,TRBV12-3/TRBV12-4
CSVDTGGAQYF,TGCAGCGTTGATACAGGGGGGGCCCAGTACTTC,-,TRBJ2-5,-,TRBV29-1
CASSLGGQGGQETQYF,TGTGCCAGCAGTTTAGGGGGACAGGGAGGGCAAGAGACCCAGTACTTC,few,TRBJ2-5,TRBD1,TRBV28
CAIWGARGDEQFF,TGTGCCATCTGGGGGGCGCGAGGCGATGAGCAGTTCTTC,-,TRBJ2-1,-,TRBV10-3
CSVVRTSTDTQYF,TGCAGCGTTGTTCGGACTAGCACAGATACGCAGTATTTT,few,TRBJ2-3,-,TRBV29-1
CASSLTYEQSF,TGTGCCAGCAGCTTGACCTACGAGCAGTCCTTC,many,TRBJ2-7,-,TRBV27
CASSYRLAGGSSSYNEQFF,TGTGCCAGCAGTTATCGACTAGCGGGAGGGTCGAGCTCCTACAATGAGCAGTTCTTC,few,TRBJ2-1,TRBD2,TRBV6-5
CASSLRGPDPGELFF,TGTGCCAGCAGTTTAAGGGGCCCGGACCCTGGGGAGCTGTTTTTT,-,TRBJ2-2,-,TRBV27
CASSSIRAISSYEQYF,TGTGCCAGCAGTTCCATACGGGCCATTAGCTCCTACGAGCAGTACTTC,-,TRBJ2-7,-,TRBV6-5
CASSRPIYNEQFF,TGTGCCAGTAGTCGGCCAATCTACAATGAGCAGTTCTTC,many,TRBJ2-1,-,TRBV19
CASSLVAEGGNEQFF,TGTGCCAGCAGCTTAGTAGCGGAGGGGGGTAATGAGCAGTTCTTC,many,TRBJ2-1,-,TRBV11-2